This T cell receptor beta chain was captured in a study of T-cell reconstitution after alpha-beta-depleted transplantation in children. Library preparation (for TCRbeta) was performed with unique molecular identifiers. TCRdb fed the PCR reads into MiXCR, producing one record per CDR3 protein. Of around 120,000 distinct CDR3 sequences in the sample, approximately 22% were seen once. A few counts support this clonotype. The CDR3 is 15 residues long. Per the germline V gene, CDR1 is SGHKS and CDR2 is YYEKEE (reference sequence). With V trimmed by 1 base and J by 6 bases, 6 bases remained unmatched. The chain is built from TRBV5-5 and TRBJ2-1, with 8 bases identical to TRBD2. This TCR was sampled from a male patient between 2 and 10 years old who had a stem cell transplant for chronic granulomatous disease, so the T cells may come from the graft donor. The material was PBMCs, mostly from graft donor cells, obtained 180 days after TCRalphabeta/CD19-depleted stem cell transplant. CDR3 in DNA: TGTGCCAGCAGCTTGTGGGCGGGAGGAGGCAATGAGCAGTTCTTC. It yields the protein CASSLWAGGGNEQFF.